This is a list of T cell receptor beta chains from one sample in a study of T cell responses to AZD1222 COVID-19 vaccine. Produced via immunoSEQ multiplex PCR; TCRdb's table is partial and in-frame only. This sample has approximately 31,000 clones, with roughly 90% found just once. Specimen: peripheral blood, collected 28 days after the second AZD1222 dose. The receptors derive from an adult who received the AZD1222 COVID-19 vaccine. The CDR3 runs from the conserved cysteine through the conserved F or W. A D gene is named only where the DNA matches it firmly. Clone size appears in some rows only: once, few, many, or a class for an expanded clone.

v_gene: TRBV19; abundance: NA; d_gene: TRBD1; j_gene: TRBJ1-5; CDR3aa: CASSTPGQGVYQPQHF; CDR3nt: TGTGCCAGTAGTACCCCCGGACAGGGGGTTTATCAGCCCCAGCATTTT
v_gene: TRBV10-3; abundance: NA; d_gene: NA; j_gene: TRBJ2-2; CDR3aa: CAISGSETRTGELFF; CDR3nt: TGTGCCATCAGCGGCTCTGAGACCCGGACCGGGGAGCTGTTTTTT
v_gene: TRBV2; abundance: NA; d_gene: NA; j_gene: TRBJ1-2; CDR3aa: CASSEGRAGDYGYTF; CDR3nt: TGTGCCAGCAGTGAAGGGAGGGCCGGAGACTATGGCTACACCTTC
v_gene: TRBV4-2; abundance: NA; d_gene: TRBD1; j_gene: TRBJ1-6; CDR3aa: CASSQDGKGQLLSSYNSPLHF; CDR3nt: TGTGCCAGCAGCCAAGATGGGAAGGGACAGCTTCTAAGCTCCTATAATTCACCCCTCCACTTT
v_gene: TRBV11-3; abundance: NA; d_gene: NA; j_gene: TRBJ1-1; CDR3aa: CASSRGGPNTEAFF; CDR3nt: TGTGCCAGCTCCCGCGGCGGACCGAACACTGAAGCTTTCTTT
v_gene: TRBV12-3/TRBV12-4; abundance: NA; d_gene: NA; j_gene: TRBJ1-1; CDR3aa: CASSFSKTEAFF; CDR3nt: TGTGCCAGCAGTTTCAGCAAGACTGAAGCTTTCTTT
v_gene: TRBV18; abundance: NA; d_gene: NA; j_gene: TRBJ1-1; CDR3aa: CASSPDIRGTEAFF; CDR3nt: TGTGCCAGCTCACCTGACATAAGAGGCACTGAAGCTTTCTTT
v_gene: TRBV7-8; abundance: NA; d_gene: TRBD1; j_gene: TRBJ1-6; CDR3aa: CASSLEGQGLRSPLHF; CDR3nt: TGTGCCAGCAGCTTAGAGGGACAGGGTTTACGGTCACCCCTCCACTTT
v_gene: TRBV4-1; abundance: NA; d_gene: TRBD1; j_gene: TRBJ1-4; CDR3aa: CASRLRQGTTITNEKLFF; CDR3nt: TGCGCCAGCCGCCTGAGACAGGGGACTACGATAACTAATGAAAAACTGTTTTTT
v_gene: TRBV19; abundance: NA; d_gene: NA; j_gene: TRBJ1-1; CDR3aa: CASSIVPLRRTEAFF; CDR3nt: TGTGCCAGTAGTATAGTTCCGCTGCGGAGGACTGAAGCTTTCTTT
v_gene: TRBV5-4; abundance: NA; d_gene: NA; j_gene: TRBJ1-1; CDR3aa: CASSVFGGFTEAFF; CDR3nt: TGTGCCAGCAGCGTATTTGGGGGCTTCACTGAAGCTTTCTTT
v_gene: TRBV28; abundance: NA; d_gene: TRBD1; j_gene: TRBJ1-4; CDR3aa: CATRDRGGEKLFF; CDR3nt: TGTGCCACCAGGGACAGGGGAGGCGAAAAACTGTTTTTT
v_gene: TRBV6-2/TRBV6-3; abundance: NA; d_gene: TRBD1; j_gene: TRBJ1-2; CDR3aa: CASSTGGEDYGYTF; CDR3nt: TGTGCCAGCAGTACAGGGGGCGAGGACTATGGCTACACCTTC
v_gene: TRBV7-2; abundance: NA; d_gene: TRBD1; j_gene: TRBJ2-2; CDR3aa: CASRALAGQGATNTGELFF; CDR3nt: TGTGCCAGCAGGGCCCTCGCGGGACAGGGGGCGACGAACACCGGGGAGCTGTTTTTT
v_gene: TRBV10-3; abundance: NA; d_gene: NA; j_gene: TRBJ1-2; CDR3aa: CAITGEYYGYTF; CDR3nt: TGTGCCATCACAGGGGAGTACTATGGCTACACCTTC
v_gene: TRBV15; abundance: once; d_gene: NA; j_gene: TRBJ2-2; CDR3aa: CATSRVRQSNTGELFF; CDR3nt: TGTGCCACCAGCAGAGTCCGGCAATCGAACACCGGGGAGCTGTTTTTT